This entry concerns a single T cell receptor beta chain. Its antigen remains unknown. The sample comes from a study of blood T cells in healthy people across ages. Overall study results and limits: TCR beta diversity per million T cells fell roughly linearly with age. The study found more naive CD4+ cells and higher diversity in long-lived than aged donors. From one million sequenced T cells, diversity estimates were lower bounds.

Primed by a sample-barcoded 5' primer and a J-beta primer mix, a second PCR proceeded for roughly 7 to 11 cycles. Every cDNA was tagged by a template-switch adaptor with 12 random nucleotides. In TCRdb, the 5' RACE reads were re-called with MiXCR into one record per CDR3 protein. The profile shows about 1.4 million distinct CDR3 sequences, around 59% of them singletons. The CDR3 runs to 14 residues. Germline V gene lookup returns CDR1 MGHRA and CDR2 YSYEKL. The V end was cut by 2 bases, the J end by 5 bases, with 12 bases between. V is TRBV4-1 and J is TRBJ1-1; D is unclear. The sequenced sample was blood. This clonotype was sampled from a man aged 18 to 29 in good health. This CDR3 reads CASSQSTWPTEAFF. The CDR3, as DNA: TGCGCCAGCAGCCAATCCACTTGGCCTACTGAAGCTTTCTTT.